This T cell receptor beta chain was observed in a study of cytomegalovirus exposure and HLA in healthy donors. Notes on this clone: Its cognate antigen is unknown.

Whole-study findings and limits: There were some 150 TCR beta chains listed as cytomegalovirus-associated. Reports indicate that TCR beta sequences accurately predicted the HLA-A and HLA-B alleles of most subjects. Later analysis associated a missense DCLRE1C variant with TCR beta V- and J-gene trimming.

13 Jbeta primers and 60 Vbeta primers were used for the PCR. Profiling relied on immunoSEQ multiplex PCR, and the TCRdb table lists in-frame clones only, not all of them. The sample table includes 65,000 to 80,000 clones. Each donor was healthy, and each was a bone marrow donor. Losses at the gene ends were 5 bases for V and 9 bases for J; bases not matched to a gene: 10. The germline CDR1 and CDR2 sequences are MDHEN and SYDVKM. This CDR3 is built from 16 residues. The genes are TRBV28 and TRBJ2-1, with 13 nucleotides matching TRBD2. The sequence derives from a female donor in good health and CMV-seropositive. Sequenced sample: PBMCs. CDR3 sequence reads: CASSPPGLAGRGEQFF. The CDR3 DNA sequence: TGTGCCAGCAGTCCGCCGGGACTAGCGGGGCGCGGTGAGCAGTTCTTC.